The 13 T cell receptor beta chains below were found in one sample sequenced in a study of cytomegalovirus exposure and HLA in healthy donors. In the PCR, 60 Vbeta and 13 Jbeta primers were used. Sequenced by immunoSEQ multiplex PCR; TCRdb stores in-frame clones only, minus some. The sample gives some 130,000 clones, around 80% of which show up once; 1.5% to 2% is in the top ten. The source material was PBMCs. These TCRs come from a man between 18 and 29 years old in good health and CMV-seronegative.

CDR3 nucleotide sequence: TGTGCCAGCAGCCAAGGGACAGGGGTCACCGGGGAGCTGTTTTTT. This gives the protein CASSQGTGVTGELFF. This chain links TRBV4-2 with TRBJ2-2, with TRBD1 identical over 9 bases. Trimming cost V 1 base and J 4 bases; bases outside gene matches: 1. Per germline, CDR1 LGHNA and CDR2 YNFKEQ. The CDR3 totals 15 residues.

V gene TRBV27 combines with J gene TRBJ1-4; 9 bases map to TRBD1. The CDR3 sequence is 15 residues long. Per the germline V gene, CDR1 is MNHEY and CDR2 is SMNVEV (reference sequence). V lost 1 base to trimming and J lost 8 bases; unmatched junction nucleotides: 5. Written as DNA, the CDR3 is TGTGCCAGCAGTTTATGGGGACAGGGTTACGAAAAACTGTTTTTT. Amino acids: CASSLWGQGYEKLFF.

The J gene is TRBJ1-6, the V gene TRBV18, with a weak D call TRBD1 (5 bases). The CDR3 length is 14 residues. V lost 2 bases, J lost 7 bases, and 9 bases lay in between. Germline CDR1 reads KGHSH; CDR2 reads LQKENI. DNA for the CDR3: TGTGCCAGCTCACCAGACAGAGAAAATTCACCCCTCCACTTT. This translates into CASSPDRENSPLHF.

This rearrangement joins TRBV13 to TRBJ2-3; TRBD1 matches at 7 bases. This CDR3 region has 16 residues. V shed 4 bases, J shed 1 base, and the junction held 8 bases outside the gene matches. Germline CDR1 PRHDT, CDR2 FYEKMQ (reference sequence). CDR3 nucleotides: TGTGCCAGCAGCTCGAGACAGGGTCCTCGCACAGATACGCAGTATTTT. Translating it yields CASSSRQGPRTDTQYF.

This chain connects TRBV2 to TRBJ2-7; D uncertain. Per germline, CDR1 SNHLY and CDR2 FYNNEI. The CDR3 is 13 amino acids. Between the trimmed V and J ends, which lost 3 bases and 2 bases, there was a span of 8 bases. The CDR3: CASSDLLAYEQYV. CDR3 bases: TGTGCCAGCAGTGATTTGCTAGCCTACGAGCAGTACGTC.

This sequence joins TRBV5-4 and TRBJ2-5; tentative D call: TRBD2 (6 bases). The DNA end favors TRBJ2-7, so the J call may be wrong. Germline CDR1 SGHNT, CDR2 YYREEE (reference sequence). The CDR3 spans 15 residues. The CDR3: CASSFNSGLSYEQYF. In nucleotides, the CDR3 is TGTGCCAGCAGCTTTAACTCGGGACTCTCCTACGAGCAGTACTTC.

CDR3 region: CASSQGGSGTGELFF. The CDR3 DNA reads TGCGCCAGCAGCCAAGGCGGGAGTGGTACCGGGGAGCTGTTTTTT. The V gene is TRBV4-3, the J gene TRBJ2-2, with TRBD2 matching over 7 bases. The CDR3 spans 15 residues. V shed 1 base and J 5 bases; nucleotides not matched to a gene: 4. Germline CDR1 is LGHNA and CDR2 is YSLEER.

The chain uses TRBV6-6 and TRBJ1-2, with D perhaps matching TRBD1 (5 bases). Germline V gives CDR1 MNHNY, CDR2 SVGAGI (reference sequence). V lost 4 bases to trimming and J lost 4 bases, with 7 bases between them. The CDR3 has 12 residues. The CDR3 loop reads CASSSTAYGYTF. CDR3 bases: TGTGCCAGCAGTTCGACAGCCTATGGCTACACCTTC.

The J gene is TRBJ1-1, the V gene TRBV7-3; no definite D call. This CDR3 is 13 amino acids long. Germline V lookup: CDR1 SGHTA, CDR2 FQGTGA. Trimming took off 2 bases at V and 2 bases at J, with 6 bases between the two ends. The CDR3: CASSLEKNTEAFF. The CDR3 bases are TGTGCCAGCAGCTTAGAGAAAAACACTGAAGCTTTCTTT.

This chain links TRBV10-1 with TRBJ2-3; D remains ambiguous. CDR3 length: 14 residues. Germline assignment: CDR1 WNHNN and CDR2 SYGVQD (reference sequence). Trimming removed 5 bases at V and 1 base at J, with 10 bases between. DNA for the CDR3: TGCGCCAGCAGTCCCGGGTTAGGCACAGATACGCAGTATTTT. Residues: CASSPGLGTDTQYF.

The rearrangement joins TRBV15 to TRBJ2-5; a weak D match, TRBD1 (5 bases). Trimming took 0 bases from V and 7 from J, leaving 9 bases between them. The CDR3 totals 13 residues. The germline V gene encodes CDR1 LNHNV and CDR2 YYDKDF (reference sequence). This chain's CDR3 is CATSRDTGRTQYF. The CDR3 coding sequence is TGTGCCACCAGCAGAGATACAGGCCGGACCCAGTACTTC.

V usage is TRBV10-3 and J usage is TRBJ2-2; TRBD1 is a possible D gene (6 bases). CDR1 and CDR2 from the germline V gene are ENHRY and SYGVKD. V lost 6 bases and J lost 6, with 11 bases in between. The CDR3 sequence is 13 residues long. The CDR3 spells CAIRGALAGELFF. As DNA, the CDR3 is TGTGCCATCAGGGGGGCGCTCGCCGGGGAGCTGTTTTTT.

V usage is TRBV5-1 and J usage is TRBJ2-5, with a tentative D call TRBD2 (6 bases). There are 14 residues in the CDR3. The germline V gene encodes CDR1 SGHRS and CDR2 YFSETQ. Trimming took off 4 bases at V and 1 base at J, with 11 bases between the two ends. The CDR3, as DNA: TGCGCCAGCAGCGCGACTAGTGGCCAAGAGACCCAGTACTTC. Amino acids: CASSATSGQETQYF.